One and the same sample provided the 20 T cell receptor beta chains below, sequenced in a study of blood T cells in healthy people across ages. Together with a sample-barcoded 5' primer, a J-beta primer mix was included in a second PCR lasting about 6 to 11 cycles. One entry per CDR3 protein, called by TCRdb with MiXCR from the 5' RACE reads. The sample has 1 million or so distinct CDR3 sequences; almost 25% are singletons. This sample was also put to use in a study of T cells of mothers and their children.

The sequenced sample consisted of blood. The receptors derive from a girl under 10 years old in good health.

This sequence joins TRBV11-1 and TRBJ2-7, with D possibly being TRBD2 (6 bases). Germline CDR1 and CDR2: SGHAT and FQDESV (reference sequence). The ends were cut back, 3 bases at V and 5 bases at J, with 11 bases in the middle. This CDR3 contains 13 residues. CDR3 DNA sequence: TGTGCCAGCAGCTTCCTCGGGAGCCACGAGCAGTACTTC. This gives the protein CASSFLGSHEQYF.

This chain connects TRBV6-4 to TRBJ2-2; D unclear. CDR3 length equals 14 residues. V lost 0 bases, J lost 2 bases, and 4 bases lay in between. Germline V lookup: CDR1 MRHNA, CDR2 SNTAGT. This CDR3 reads CASSDSPNTGELFF. The CDR3 bases are TGTGCCAGCAGTGACTCTCCTAACACCGGGGAGCTGTTTTTT.

This clonotype came up a few times. The chain has TRBV4-1 and TRBJ2-7; 8 bases line up with TRBD2. The CDR3 is 15 amino acids. The germline V gene encodes CDR1 MGHRA and CDR2 YSYEKL. Unmatched junction bases numbered 10, after V lost 8 bases and J lost 1 base. Here the CDR3 reads CASCTGTSCSYEQYF. The CDR3 DNA is TGCGCCAGCTGTACCGGGACTAGTTGTTCCTACGAGCAGTACTTC.

The chain uses TRBV28 and TRBJ2-4; TRBD2 matches 14 bases. The CDR3 loop spans 22 amino acids. Germline V gene data show CDR1 as MDHEN and CDR2 as SYDVKM. With 5 bases clipped from V and 1 base from J, the junction kept 19 bases outside the gene matches. In DNA, the CDR3 is TGTGCCAGCAGTCATTTTCCGGGACTAGCGGGAGAAAAGGTGTGGGCCAAAAACATTCAGTACTTC. It specifies CASSHFPGLAGEKVWAKNIQYF.

In this sample, this clonotype turned up a few times. The V call is TRBV14, the J call TRBJ2-7; D might be TRBD1 (6 bases). Germline CDR1 is SGHDN and CDR2 is FVKESK. The CDR3 consists of 15 residues. V lost 1 base and J lost 6, with 16 bases in between. The CDR3 reads CASSQVPGASCEQYF. The CDR3 nucleotides are TGTGCCAGCAGCCAAGTCCCAGGGGCTTCTTGCGAGCAGTACTTC.

Regarding this clonotype: As the CDR3 is not closed by the conserved phenylalanine or tryptophan, this likely results from a read error. The chain has TRBV6-5 and TRBJ1-1; TRBD1 might be the D (5 bases). The ends were cut back, 7 bases at V and 5 bases at J, with 17 bases in the middle. CDR1 is MNHEY, CDR2 SVGAGI, per germline. CDR3 length: 14 residues. CDR3 sequence reads: CASTGGRRGTEAFL. In DNA, the CDR3 is TGTGCCAGCACCGGAGGGCGGAGGGGTACTGAAGCTTTCCTT.

The chain has TRBV20-1 and TRBJ2-7; 8 nucleotides line up with TRBD2. The ends lost 0 bases at V and 6 bases at J; junction bases unmatched: 10. CDR3 size: 15 residues. Per germline, CDR1 DFQATT and CDR2 SNEGSKA (reference sequence). CDR3 in DNA: TGCAGTGCTAGAGATTTTGGAAGGAGCGGGGGCGAGCAGTACTTC. This codes for CSARDFGRSGGEQYF.

This clonotype has only a few counts. The CDR3 DNA is TGTGCCAGCAGCAGATACAGGGCTGGGGCCAACGTCCTGACTTTC. It specifies CASSRYRAGANVLTF. V usage is TRBV2 and J usage is TRBJ2-6; D perhaps matches TRBD1 (6 bases). The CDR3 has 15 amino acids. Germline CDR1 is SNHLY and CDR2 is FYNNEI. The ends were cut back, 6 bases at V and 2 bases at J, with 11 bases in the middle.

The V and J genes are TRBV12-3 or TRBV12-4 and TRBJ2-7; the D gene is possibly TRBD1 (6 bases). This CDR3 has 12 residues. Trimming left V 5 bases short and J 8 bases short, with 13 bases between. CDR3 nucleotides: TGTGCCAGCAGTGCGACAGGTAACCAGCAGTACTTC. As protein: CASSATGNQQYF.

This clonotype turned up a few times. The chain couples TRBV10-3 to TRBJ2-7; no clear D gene. The CDR3 spans 12 residues. Germline lookup yields CDR1 ENHRY and CDR2 SYGVKD. V lost 0 bases and J lost 4, with 4 bases in between. CDR3 nucleotides: TGTGCCATCAGTGAGTCAGCGTACGAGCAGTACTTC. This codes for CAISESAYEQYF.

The rearrangement uses TRBV5-1 and TRBJ2-5; D is perhaps TRBD2 (5 bases). The CDR3 has 14 residues. Trimming shortened V by 4 bases and J by 4 bases, and 14 bases separated the two germline ends. Per germline, CDR1 SGHRS and CDR2 YFSETQ. For the CDR3, the DNA is TGCGCCAGCAGCCCCGGAGGAGTACCAGAGACCCAGTACTTC. Translating gives CASSPGGVPETQYF.

V and J are TRBV7-8 and TRBJ2-1, with 9 positions matching TRBD2. V was clipped by 5 bases and J by 1 base; unmatched bases: 6. The CDR3 length is 16 residues. Germline V lookup: CDR1 SGHVS, CDR2 FQNEAQ. The CDR3 protein is CASSPRLAGSYNEQFF. DNA for the CDR3: TGTGCCAGCAGCCCTCGCCTAGCGGGGTCCTACAATGAGCAGTTCTTC. Complete variable domain (other parts from reference TRBV7-8 and TRBJ2-1): GAGVSQSPRYKVAKRGQDVALRCDPISGHVSLFWYQQALGQGPEFLTYFQNEAQLDKSGLPSDRFFAERPEGSVSTLKIQRTQQEDSAVYLCASSPRLAGSYNEQFFGPGTRLTVL.

This rearrangement joins TRBV7-6 to TRBJ1-6; maybe TRBD1 (5 bases). Trimming removed 0 bases from V and 8 bases from J, with 14 bases in between. The germline V gene encodes CDR1 SGHVS and CDR2 FNYEAQ. There are 16 residues in the CDR3. CDR3 DNA: TGTGCCAGCAGCTTAGCTGGCCAGGGAGAAGATTCACCCCTCCACTTT. This encodes CASSLAGQGEDSPLHF.

This clonotype has more than one count but fewer than ten. J is TRBJ2-1 and V is TRBV10-3; weak D call: TRBD2 (5 bases). Germline assignment: CDR1 ENHRY and CDR2 SYGVKD. The CDR3 covers 15 residues. V was cut by 4 bases and J by 4 bases, with 14 bases left in between. Here the CDR3 DNA reads TGTGCCATCAGTGGTGGAGCGACTAATTACAATGAGCAGTTCTTC. The encoded protein is CAISGGATNYNEQFF.

The chain has TRBV29-1 and TRBJ2-7, with D uncertain. The V end lost 6 bases, the J end lost 0 bases, and 9 bases lay between the germline ends. The CDR3 is made up of 12 amino acids. Germline CDR1 and CDR2: SQVTM and ANQGSEA. In DNA form, the CDR3 reads TGCAGCGTCCGCTCTTCCTCCTACGAGCAGTACTTC. This gives the protein CSVRSSSYEQYF.

The CDR3 nucleotides are TGTGCCAGCAGTGGGGCAAGGGCATTAGGCGCTGAAGCTTTCTTT. Protein product: CASSGARALGAEAFF. The genes are TRBV27 and TRBJ1-1; a possible D gene is TRBD1 (5 bases). The CDR3 contains 15 residues. The germline V gene has CDR1 MNHEY and CDR2 SMNVEV (reference sequence). Deletions cut 5 bases from V and 6 bases from J, with 19 bases between.

The J gene is TRBJ1-4, the V gene TRBV4-1; 8 bases agree with TRBD1. The CDR3 totals 16 residues. Germline V lookup: CDR1 MGHRA, CDR2 YSYEKL. V shed 5 bases, J shed 5 bases, and the junction held 10 bases outside the gene matches. The CDR3 region is CASSGSEGTGNEKLFF. The DNA of the CDR3 is TGCGCCAGCAGCGGGTCTGAGGGGACAGGCAATGAAAAACTGTTTTTT.

The V gene is TRBV12-3 or TRBV12-4, the J gene TRBJ1-5; no definite D call. Trimming left V 8 bases short and J 6 bases short, with 8 bases between. The CDR3 runs to 11 residues. The CDR3 reads CASGVGQPQHF. Written as DNA, the CDR3 is TGTGCCAGCGGGGTTGGTCAGCCCCAGCATTTT.

This clonotype was detected only a few times. The chain carries TRBV28 and TRBJ2-3; 12 positions match TRBD2. Losses at the gene ends were 3 bases for V and 2 bases for J; bases not matched to a gene: 9. Germline V gene data show CDR1 as MDHEN and CDR2 as SYDVKM. The CDR3 runs to 18 residues. The CDR3 DNA sequence: TGTGCCAGCAGTTTGCCTCTAGCGGGAGGGCCTGTCACAGATACGCAGTATTTT. Amino acids: CASSLPLAGGPVTDTQYF.

This chain links TRBV7-9 with TRBJ2-5; no clear D gene. The J call may be mistaken, given a closer DNA end match to TRBJ2-7. CDR1 SEHNR and CDR2 FQNEAQ come from the germline V gene (reference sequence). This CDR3 is 13 amino acids long. This CDR3 reads CASSLFTGYEQYF. As DNA, the CDR3 is TGTGCCAGCAGCTTGTTTACGGGCTACGAGCAGTACTTC.